This section outlines one TCR beta chain sequence together with its context. Its target is not known. Combining a sample-barcoded 5' primer with a J-beta primer mix, a second PCR ran for about 7 to 12 cycles. TCRdb analysed the 5' RACE reads with MiXCR anew, one entry per CDR3 protein. The sample shows approximately 800,000 distinct CDR3 sequences, about half of them seen only once. The data were taken from a study of blood T cells in healthy people across ages. The wider study: In model experiments, template switching was able to capture about one barcoded beta molecule for every two T cells that were present.

Germline values: CDR1 SGHRS, CDR2 YFSETQ. This CDR3 is 14 amino acids long. Trimming took 0 bases from V and 11 from J; bases not matched to a gene: 7. General observations from the study: In older individuals, TCR beta diversity per million T cells was lower, falling roughly linearly with age.

At least 5 micrograms of total RNA were extracted per sample. The clonotype was recovered from a man at least 80 years old in good health. Source material: blood. The chain joins TRBV5-1 to TRBJ2-5, with 10 bases fitting TRBD2. In DNA form, the CDR3 reads TGCGCCAGCAGCTTGGAAACTAGCGGGAACAGGCAGTACTTC. Protein: CASSLETSGNRQYF.